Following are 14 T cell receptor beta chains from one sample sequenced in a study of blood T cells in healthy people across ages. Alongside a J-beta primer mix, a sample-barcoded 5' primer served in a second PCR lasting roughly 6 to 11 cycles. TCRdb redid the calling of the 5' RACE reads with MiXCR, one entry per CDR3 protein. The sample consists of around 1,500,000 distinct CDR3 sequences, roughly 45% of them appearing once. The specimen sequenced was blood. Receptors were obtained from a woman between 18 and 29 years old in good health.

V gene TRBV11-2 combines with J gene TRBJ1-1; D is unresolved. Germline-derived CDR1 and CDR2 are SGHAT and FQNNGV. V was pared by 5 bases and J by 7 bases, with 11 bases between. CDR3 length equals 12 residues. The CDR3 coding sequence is TGTGCCAGCAGCCCCCCGTGGGGTGAAGCTTTCTTT. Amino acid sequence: CASSPPWGEAFF.

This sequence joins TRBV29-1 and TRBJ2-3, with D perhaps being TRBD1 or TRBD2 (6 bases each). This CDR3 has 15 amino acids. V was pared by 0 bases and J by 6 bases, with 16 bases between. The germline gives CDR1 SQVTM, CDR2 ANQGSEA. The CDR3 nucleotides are TGCAGCGTTGAAGATCTATGGTCGGGGGCGGATACGCAGTATTTT. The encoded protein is CSVEDLWSGADTQYF.

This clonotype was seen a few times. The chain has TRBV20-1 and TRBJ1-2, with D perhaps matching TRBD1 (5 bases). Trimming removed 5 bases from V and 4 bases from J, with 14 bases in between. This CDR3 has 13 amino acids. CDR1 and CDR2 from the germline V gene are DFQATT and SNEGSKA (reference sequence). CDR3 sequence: CSAWEGAVYGYTF. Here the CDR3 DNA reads TGCAGTGCTTGGGAAGGGGCCGTCTATGGCTACACCTTC.

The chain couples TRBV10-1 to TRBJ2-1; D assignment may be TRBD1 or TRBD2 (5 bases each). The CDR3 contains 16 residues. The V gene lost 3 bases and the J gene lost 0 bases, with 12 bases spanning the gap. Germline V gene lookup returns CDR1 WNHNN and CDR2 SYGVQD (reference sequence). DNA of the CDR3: TGCGCCAGCAGTGACTTAGAGGGGCACTCCTACAATGAGCAGTTCTTC. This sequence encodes CASSDLEGHSYNEQFF.

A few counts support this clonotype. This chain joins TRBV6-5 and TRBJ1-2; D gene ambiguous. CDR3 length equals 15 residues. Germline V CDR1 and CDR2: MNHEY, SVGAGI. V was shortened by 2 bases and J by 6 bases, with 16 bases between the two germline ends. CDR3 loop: CASSYGSRSDHGYTF. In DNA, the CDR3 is TGTGCCAGCAGTTACGGATCCCGGAGTGACCATGGCTACACCTTC.

This CDR3 is CAISGGVREDGYTF. As DNA, the CDR3 is TGTGCCATCAGTGGAGGGGTAAGAGAGGATGGCTACACCTTC. The chain links TRBV10-3 to TRBJ1-2; weak D call: TRBD1 (5 bases). CDR1 ENHRY and CDR2 SYGVKD come from the germline V gene. Trimming left V 4 bases short and J 6 bases short, with 15 bases between. The CDR3 has 14 amino acids.

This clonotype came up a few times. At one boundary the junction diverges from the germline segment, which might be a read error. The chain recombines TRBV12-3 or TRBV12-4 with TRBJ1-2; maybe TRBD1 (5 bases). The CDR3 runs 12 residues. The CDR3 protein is CASMGQTYGYTF. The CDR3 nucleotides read TGTGCAAGCATGGGGCAGACTTATGGCTACACCTTC.

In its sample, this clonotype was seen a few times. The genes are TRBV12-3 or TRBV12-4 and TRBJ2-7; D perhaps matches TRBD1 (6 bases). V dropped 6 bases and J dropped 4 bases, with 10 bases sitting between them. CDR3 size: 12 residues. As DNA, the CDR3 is TGTGCCAGCAGGGACAGCGGTTACGAGCAGTACTTC. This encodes CASRDSGYEQYF.

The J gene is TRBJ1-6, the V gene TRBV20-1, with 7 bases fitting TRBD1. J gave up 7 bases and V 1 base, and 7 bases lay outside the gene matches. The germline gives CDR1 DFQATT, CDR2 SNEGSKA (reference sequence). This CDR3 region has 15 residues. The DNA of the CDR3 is TGCAGTGCTAGAGTAGACAGGGCGAGGAATTCACCCCTCCACTTT. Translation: CSARVDRARNSPLHF.

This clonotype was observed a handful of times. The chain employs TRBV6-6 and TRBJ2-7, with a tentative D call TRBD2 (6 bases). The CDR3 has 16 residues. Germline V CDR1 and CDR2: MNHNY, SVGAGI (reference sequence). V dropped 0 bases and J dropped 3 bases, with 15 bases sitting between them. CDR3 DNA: TGTGCCAGCAGTTACTCGAATCGAGCGGGTAGCTACGAGCAGTACTTC. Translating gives CASSYSNRAGSYEQYF.

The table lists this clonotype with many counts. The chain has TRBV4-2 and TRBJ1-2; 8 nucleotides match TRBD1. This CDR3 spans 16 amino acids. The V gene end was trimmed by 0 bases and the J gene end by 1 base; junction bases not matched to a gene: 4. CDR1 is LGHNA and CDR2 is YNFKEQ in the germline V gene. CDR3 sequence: CASSQDQGANNYGYTF. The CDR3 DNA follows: TGTGCCAGCAGCCAAGATCAGGGGGCGAATAACTATGGCTACACCTTC.

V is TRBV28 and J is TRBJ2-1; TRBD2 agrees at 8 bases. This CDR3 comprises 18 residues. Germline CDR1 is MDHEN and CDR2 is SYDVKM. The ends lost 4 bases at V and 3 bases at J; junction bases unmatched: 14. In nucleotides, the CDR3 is TGTGCCAGCAGTTCTTTTGGGGGACGGGGGGGGCTCTACAATGAGCAGTTCTTC. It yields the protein CASSSFGGRGGLYNEQFF.

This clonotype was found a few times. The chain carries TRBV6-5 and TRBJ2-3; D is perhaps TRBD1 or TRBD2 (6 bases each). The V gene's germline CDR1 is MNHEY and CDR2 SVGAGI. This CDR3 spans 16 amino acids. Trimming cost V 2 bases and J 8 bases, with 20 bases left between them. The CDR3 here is CASSYMAEGVGATQYF. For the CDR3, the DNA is TGTGCCAGCAGTTACATGGCGGAGGGGGTGGGGGCTACGCAGTATTTT.

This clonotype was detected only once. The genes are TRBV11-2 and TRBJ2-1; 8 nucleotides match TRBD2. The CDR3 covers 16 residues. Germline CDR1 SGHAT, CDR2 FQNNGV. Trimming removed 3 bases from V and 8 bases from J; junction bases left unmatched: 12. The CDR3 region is CASSFVGRAKVDEQFF. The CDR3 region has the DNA TGTGCCAGCAGCTTCGTCGGGAGGGCGAAGGTCGATGAGCAGTTCTTC.